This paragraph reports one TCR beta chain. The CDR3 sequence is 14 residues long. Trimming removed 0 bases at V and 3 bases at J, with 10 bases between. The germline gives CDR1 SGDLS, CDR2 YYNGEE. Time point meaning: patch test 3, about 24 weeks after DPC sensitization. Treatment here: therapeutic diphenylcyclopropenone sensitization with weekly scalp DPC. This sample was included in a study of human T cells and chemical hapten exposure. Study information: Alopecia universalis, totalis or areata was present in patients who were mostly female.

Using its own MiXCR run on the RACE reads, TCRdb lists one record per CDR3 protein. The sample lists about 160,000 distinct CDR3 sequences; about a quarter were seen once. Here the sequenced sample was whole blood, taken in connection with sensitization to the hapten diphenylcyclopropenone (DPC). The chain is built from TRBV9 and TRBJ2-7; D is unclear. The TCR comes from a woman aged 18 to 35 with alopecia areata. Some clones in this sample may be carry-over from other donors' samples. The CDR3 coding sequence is TGTGCCAGCAGCGTAGCACAGAAAGGCTACGAGCAGTACTTC. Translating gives CASSVAQKGYEQYF.